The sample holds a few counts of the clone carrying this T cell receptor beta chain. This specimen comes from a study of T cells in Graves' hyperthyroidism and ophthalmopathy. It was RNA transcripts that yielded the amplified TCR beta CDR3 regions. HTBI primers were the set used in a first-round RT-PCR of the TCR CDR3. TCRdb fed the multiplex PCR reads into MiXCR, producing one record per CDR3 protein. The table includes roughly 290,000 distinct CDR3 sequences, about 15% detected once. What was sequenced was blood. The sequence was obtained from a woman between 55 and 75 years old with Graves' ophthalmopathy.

CDR3 sequence reads: CASPKRALGQEKLFF. The CDR3 DNA follows: TGTGCCAGCCCCAAACGGGCGTTGGGGCAAGAAAAACTGTTTTTT. V usage is TRBV11-2 and J usage is TRBJ1-4; D is perhaps TRBD1 (5 bases). CDR3 length equals 15 residues. V shed 8 bases and J shed 8 bases, with 21 bases lying between them. Looked up from germline, CDR1 is SGHAT and CDR2 is FQNNGV. The full variable domain, in which reference TRBV11-2 and TRBJ1-4 provide the parts outside the CDR3, is EAGVAQSPRYKIIEKRQSVAFWCNPISGHATLYWYQQILGQGPKLLIQFQNNGVVDDSQLPKDRFSAERLKGVDSTLKIQPAKLEDSAVYLCASPKRALGQEKLFFGSGTQLSVL.